This TCR beta chain was found in a study of PD-1 blockade in mismatch repair-deficient tumors. Across the whole study: Enrolled about 2013-2016, patients had progressing, pretreated mismatch repair-deficient cancers of about a dozen types. Study findings and constraints: Rapid post-treatment expansion, then contraction, generally preceding radiologic response, marked tumor-resident clones.

Every patient had mismatch repair deficiency by PCR or immunohistochemistry. TCRs were sequenced from a few patients responding to pembrolizumab. Data came from immunoSEQ multiplex PCR; TCRdb stores just in-frame clones and leaves some out. Here the sample spans approximately 100,000 clones, under 90% being singletons. Unmatched junction bases numbered 6, after V lost 4 bases and J lost 2 bases. The CDR3 consists of 15 residues. From germline, CDR1 is SGHAT and CDR2 FQNNGV. As concerns this clone: What it recognizes is unknown.

This TCR was recovered from an adult with mismatch repair-deficient cancer. The V and J genes are TRBV11-2 and TRBJ2-7; 9 bases agree with TRBD2. This specimen consisted of peripheral blood, obtained about eight months after starting pembrolizumab. The CDR3 bases are TGTGCCAGCAGCTCAACGGGACTAGCAGCCTACGAGCAGTACTTC. This gives the protein CASSSTGLAAYEQYF.